These 9 T cell receptor beta chains share one sample of origin, sequenced in a study of tumor and adjacent non-tumor tissue in lung cancer. A modified ARM-PCR protocol with three rounds of nested PCR amplified TCRbeta. Each CDR3 protein gets one entry after TCRdb re-called the multiplex PCR reads with MiXCR. The sample shows more than 120,000 distinct CDR3 sequences, around 61% of them seen only once. RNA was extracted from bulk tissue without any cell sorting. The specimen was lung tumor tissue. The receptors were sampled from a man aged 55 to 70 with small cell lung cancer.

The chain recombines TRBV20-1 with TRBJ2-1; the match to TRBD2 covers 8 bases. The CDR3 is 15 amino acids. Germline trimming cut 5 bases from V and 4 bases from J; bases unmatched to any gene: 10. The germline gives CDR1 DFQATT, CDR2 SNEGSKA (reference sequence). Written as DNA, the CDR3 is TGCAGTGCTCAAAGCGGGAGCCGGGGGTACAATGAGCAGTTCTTC. Translating it yields CSAQSGSRGYNEQFF.

As concerns this clonotype: Germline and junction disagree at one end, which may indicate a read error. V is TRBV4-1 and J is TRBJ1-6; weak D call: TRBD1 (6 bases). The CDR3 is 15 amino acids. Germline CDR1 MGHRA, CDR2 YSYEKL. The CDR3 loop reads CANSFDAGEDSPPHF. The CDR3 nucleotides are TGCGCCAACAGCTTCGATGCAGGGGAAGACTCACCCCCCCACTTT.

This clonotype was counted once. The J gene is TRBJ2-1, the V gene TRBV11-2; D remains unclear. This CDR3 comprises 16 residues. Germline CDR1 and CDR2: SGHAT and FQNNGV. V was trimmed by 6 bases and J by 2 bases, leaving 17 bases between them. The CDR3 DNA reads as TGTGCCAGCAGTGCCACTCCATCACTAACCTACAATGAGCAGTTCTTC. Translation gives CASSATPSLTYNEQFF.

In its sample, this clonotype was seen many times. CDR3 DNA: TGTGCTAGTGGTTCGACGTGGGGGTCGGCTGAAAAACTGTTTTTT. Translation: CASGSTWGSAEKLFF. The chain carries TRBV12-5 and TRBJ1-4; TRBD1 might be the D (5 bases). Germline lookup yields CDR1 LGHNT and CDR2 FRNRAP. Between the trimmed V and J ends, which lost 4 bases and 7 bases, there was a span of 16 bases. The CDR3 length is 15 residues.

As concerns this clonotype: The junction departs from the called germline gene at one end, perhaps through a read error. The genes are TRBV20-1 and TRBJ2-5; D is unclear. The CDR3 consists of 14 residues. CDR1 and CDR2 from the germline V gene are DFQATT and SNEGSKA (reference sequence). Here the CDR3 DNA reads TGCAGTGCTAGAGACCGGGCAGATCAAGAGACCCATTACTTC. Amino acid sequence: CSARDRADQETHYF.

This chain connects TRBV11-2 to TRBJ2-5; TRBD1 matches 7 bases. Per the germline V gene, CDR1 is SGHAT and CDR2 is FQNNGV. The length of the CDR3 is 15 residues. Trimming cost V 3 bases and J 7 bases; bases outside gene matches: 11. This CDR3 reads CASSFPRTGAVTQYF. Written as DNA, the CDR3 is TGTGCCAGCAGCTTTCCTAGGACAGGAGCAGTGACCCAGTACTTC.

This chain joins TRBV6-2 or TRBV6-3 and TRBJ2-4; 8 positions agree with TRBD2. Germline V lookup: CDR1 MNHEY, CDR2 SVGEGT. V shed 9 bases, J shed 8 bases, and the junction held 6 bases outside the gene matches. The CDR3 consists of 12 residues. The CDR3 region has the DNA TGTGCCAGAAGTGAGCGGGAGTACATTCAGTACTTC. It yields the protein CARSEREYIQYF.

This clonotype has more than one count but fewer than ten. Being one base from a much bigger clone, this may be a read error. V and J are TRBV11-2 and TRBJ2-2; D is perhaps TRBD2 (6 bases). From germline, CDR1 is SGHAT and CDR2 FQNNGV. This CDR3 contains 15 residues. Trimming removed 7 bases from V and 5 bases from J, with 17 bases in between. CDR3 nucleotide sequence: TGTGCCAGCACGGTTGATGGAGGGTCGACCGGGGAGCTGTTTTTT. Amino acids: CASTVDGGSTGELFF.

This clonotype was found a few times. A much larger clone sits a single nucleotide away, making a read error possible. The rearrangement links TRBV5-8 to TRBJ1-2; 7 bases match TRBD1. The ends lost 3 bases at V and 3 bases at J; junction bases unmatched: 8. Germline values: CDR1 SGHTS, CDR2 YDEGEE. The CDR3 runs 15 residues. CDR3 loop: CASSYGTARDYGYTF. CDR3 sequence (DNA): TGTGCCAGCAGCTACGGGACAGCCCGGGACTATGGCTACACCTTC.